The 17 T cell receptor beta chains in this list originate from one sample, sequenced in a study of blood T cell repertoires in COVID-19. Produced via immunoSEQ multiplex PCR; TCRdb's table is partial and in-frame only. The top ten clones hold roughly 2% of a sample with around 250,000 clones, about 80% of them seen once. The sequenced sample consisted of peripheral blood. Receptors originate from a man aged 30-40 years who had recovered from COVID-19.

V usage is TRBV27 and J usage is TRBJ2-2; D may be TRBD1 (6 bases). Deletions cut 6 bases from V and 4 bases from J, with 9 bases between. CDR1 MNHEY and CDR2 SMNVEV come from the germline V gene (reference sequence). The CDR3 extends over 13 amino acids. The CDR3 bases are TGTGCCAGCAGAACAGGGAGCACCGGGGAGCTGTTTTTT. Protein product: CASRTGSTGELFF.

V and J are TRBV28 and TRBJ2-3; D is possibly TRBD1 (6 bases). With 4 bases removed from V and 5 bases from J, the gap between germline ends came to 10 bases. From germline, CDR1 is MDHEN and CDR2 SYDVKM. The CDR3 is made up of 13 amino acids. DNA for the CDR3: TGTGCCAGCAGTTCGTCAGGGGTAGATACGCAGTATTTT. Its protein is CASSSSGVDTQYF.

This sequence joins TRBV5-4 and TRBJ2-1; 9 bases fit TRBD1. Losses at the gene ends were 1 base for V and 8 bases for J; bases not matched to a gene: 16. The CDR3 covers 18 residues. CDR1 is SGHNT, CDR2 YYREEE, per germline (reference sequence). The DNA of the CDR3 is TGTGCCAGCAGCTTGAAGTCCCGGTCCGGACAGGGGTTAGATGAGCAGTTCTTC. It specifies CASSLKSRSGQGLDEQFF. The complete variable domain, with remaining parts taken from reference TRBV5-4 and TRBJ2-1, reads ETGVTQSPTHLIKTRGQQVTLRCSSQSGHNTVSWYQQALGQGPQFIFQYYREEENGRGNFPPRFSGLQFPNYSSELNVNALELDDSALYLCASSLKSRSGQGLDEQFFGPGTRLTVL.

This chain connects TRBV5-1 to TRBJ2-1; a possible D gene is TRBD2 (7 bases). Trimming pared 0 bases from V and 5 bases from J, leaving 12 bases between. Looked up from germline, CDR1 is SGHRS and CDR2 is YFSETQ. This CDR3 region has 15 residues. The CDR3 nucleotides are TGCGCCAGCAGCTTGGCGGGGGGCACCAACAATGAGCAGTTCTTC. Protein: CASSLAGGTNNEQFF. The whole variable domain, filled in from reference TRBV5-1 and TRBJ2-1, reads KAGVTQTPRYLIKTRGQQVTLSCSPISGHRSVSWYQQTPGQGLQFLFEYFSETQRNKGNFPGRFSGRQFSNSRSEMNVSTLELGDSALYLCASSLAGGTNNEQFFGPGTRLTVL.

This clone was counted a single time. The chain recombines TRBV19 with TRBJ2-7; 7 nucleotides line up with TRBD1. Looked up from germline, CDR1 is LNHDA and CDR2 is SQIVND (reference sequence). After removal of 0 bases from V and 12 bases from J, the junction contained 11 bases not matched to a gene. The CDR3 totals 14 residues. The CDR3 loop reads CASSIDTITGAPYF. Written as DNA, the CDR3 is TGTGCCAGTAGTATAGACACTATCACAGGGGCGCCGTACTTC.

The chain joins TRBV10-3 to TRBJ2-7; the D gene is possibly TRBD1 (6 bases). CDR1 is ENHRY and CDR2 is SYGVKD in the germline V gene. V lost 10 bases, J lost 5 bases, and 18 bases lay in between. The CDR3 is 13 amino acids. The CDR3 sequence: CANQRQAQDEQYF. The CDR3 region has the DNA TGTGCCAACCAAAGACAGGCACAGGACGAGCAGTACTTC.

The genes are TRBV19 and TRBJ2-1; D remains unclear. V lost 8 bases and J 11 bases, leaving 16 bases between the germline ends. Germline CDR1 and CDR2: LNHDA and SQIVND (reference sequence). CDR3 length: 12 residues. The CDR3 DNA is TGTGCCAGTCAGCCCGAACCAGGCCAGCAGTTCTTC. Translated, it gives CASQPEPGQQFF. Looking up the rest from reference TRBV19 and TRBJ2-1 gives the full variable domain: DGGITQSPKYLFRKEGQNVTLSCEQNLNHDAMYWYRQDPGQGLRLIYYSQIVNDFQKGDIAEGYSVSREKKESFPLTVTSAQKNPTAFYLCASQPEPGQQFFGPGTRLTVL.

This clone was recorded only once. The V call is TRBV6-2 or TRBV6-3, the J call TRBJ2-1; TRBD2 aligns across 8 bases. V shed 1 base and J 5 bases; nucleotides not matched to a gene: 7. The V gene's germline CDR1 is MNHEY and CDR2 SVGEGT. The CDR3 totals 16 residues. The DNA for the CDR3 is TGTGCCAGCAGTTACTTGTGGCGGGGGGAAGACAATGAGCAGTTCTTC. This encodes CASSYLWRGEDNEQFF.

V is TRBV2 and J is TRBJ2-5; D is ambiguous. This CDR3 has 15 amino acids. The V and J ends lost 3 bases and 5 bases respectively, with 16 bases between them. Germline V gene sequence: CDR1 SNHLY, CDR2 FYNNEI. CDR3 DNA: TGTGCCAGCAGTGAGAGTAGCCGTGGGTGGGAGACCCAGTACTTC. This encodes CASSESSRGWETQYF.

This clone was counted a few times. The chain links TRBV5-1 to TRBJ2-3; a possible D gene is TRBD2 (5 bases). The CDR3 has 13 amino acids. Germline-derived CDR1 and CDR2 are SGHRS and YFSETQ. V was cut by 1 base and J by 5 bases, with 8 bases left in between. The chain's CDR3 is CASSLYAGDTQYF. CDR3 in DNA: TGCGCCAGCAGCTTGTACGCGGGAGATACGCAGTATTTT.

J is TRBJ2-1 and V is TRBV5-4; weak D call: TRBD1 (5 bases). The CDR3 has 14 residues. Germline V gene sequence: CDR1 SGHNT, CDR2 YYREEE (reference sequence). The V and J ends lost 4 bases and 4 bases respectively, with 12 bases between them. CDR3 nucleotide sequence: TGTGCCAGCAGCCACACCACAGGTTACAATGAGCAGTTCTTC. It translates to CASSHTTGYNEQFF.

This clone occurred once. The CDR3 here is CASSQDWGGDQPQHF. The CDR3 DNA reads as TGTGCCAGCAGCCAAGACTGGGGGGGAGATCAGCCCCAGCATTTT. This chain links TRBV4-2 with TRBJ1-5; D is perhaps TRBD1 (5 bases). From germline, CDR1 is LGHNA and CDR2 YNFKEQ. This CDR3 has 15 amino acids. V gave up 0 bases and J gave up 5 bases, with 11 bases separating them.

This rearrangement joins TRBV2 to TRBJ1-6, with unresolved D. The V end lost 9 bases, the J end lost 8 bases, and 17 bases lay between the germline ends. The CDR3 contains 14 residues. CDR1 SNHLY and CDR2 FYNNEI come from the germline V gene. The CDR3 region has the DNA TGTGCCAGTGCGTCGTTGCCGGGTTATTCACCCCTCCACTTT. This encodes CASASLPGYSPLHF.

The chain recombines TRBV9 with TRBJ2-3, with D perhaps matching TRBD1 (5 bases). Germline values: CDR1 SGDLS, CDR2 YYNGEE. The CDR3 sequence is 16 residues long. Trimming shortened V by 0 bases and J by 2 bases, and 13 bases separated the two germline ends. The CDR3 reads CASSVASQGPTDTQYF. CDR3 nucleotide sequence: TGTGCCAGCAGCGTAGCCTCCCAGGGTCCCACAGATACGCAGTATTTT. Filled out from reference TRBV9 and TRBJ2-3, the complete variable domain reads DSGVTQTPKHLITATGQRVTLRCSPRSGDLSVYWYQQSLDQGLQFLIQYYNGEERAKGNILERFSAQQFPDLHSELNLSSLELGDSALYFCASSVASQGPTDTQYFGPGTRLTVL.

Turning to this clone: The germline gene is not matched at one end of the junction; a read error may be the cause. The chain carries TRBV5-5 and TRBJ2-1; 7 bases fit TRBD2. Germline lookup yields CDR1 SGHKS and CDR2 YYEKEE (reference sequence). The CDR3 length is 13 residues. In DNA, the CDR3 is TGTGCCAGCAGCTTAGGCCCTTCAAGCGGGGTTGTCTTC. Translating it yields CASSLGPSSGVVF.

The V gene is TRBV7-2, the J gene TRBJ2-1, with D possibly TRBD2 on 7 matching bases. V lost 1 base and J lost 9, with 16 bases in between. Germline CDR1 SGHTA, CDR2 FQGNSA. CDR3 length: 15 amino acids. The CDR3 DNA sequence: TGTGCCAGCAGCTTAGAGGGGGGGGCCCCTCTTGAGCAGTTCTTC. It translates to CASSLEGGAPLEQFF. Together with reference TRBV7-2 and TRBJ2-1, the CDR3 gives the full variable domain: GAGVSQSPSNKVTEKGKDVELRCDPISGHTALYWYRQSLGQGLEFLIYFQGNSAPDKSGLPSDRFSAERTGGSVSTLTIQRTQQEDSAVYLCASSLEGGAPLEQFFGPGTRLTVL.

The J gene is TRBJ2-5, the V gene TRBV18, with 12 bases lining up with TRBD2. The length of the CDR3 is 17 residues. The V segment lost 3 bases and the J segment 2 bases; nucleotides outside the gene matches: 7. Germline CDR1 KGHSH, CDR2 LQKENI. CDR3: CASSPGTSGRLQETQYF. DNA of the CDR3: TGTGCCAGCTCACCCGGGACTAGCGGGCGCCTACAAGAGACCCAGTACTTC.